This T cell receptor beta chain emerged from a study of T cell responses to AZD1222 COVID-19 vaccine. Generated by immunoSEQ multiplex PCR, the TCRdb table keeps only in-frame clones and is missing some. This table has almost 70,000 clones, less than 90% appearing once. CDR3 size: 18 residues. Trimming took 0 bases from V and 7 from J, leaving 22 bases between them. CDR1 is SGHRS and CDR2 is YFSETQ in the germline V gene. In its sample, this clone was seen a few times. Sequencing was performed on peripheral blood, taken 28 days after the second AZD1222 dose. The receptor's source is an adult who received the AZD1222 COVID-19 vaccine. The chain has TRBV5-1 and TRBJ1-4; no definite D call. The DNA of the CDR3 is TGCGCCAGCAGCTTGGCCCTCGACTCGGCGGGAGGGAGTGAAAAACTGTTTTTT. The encoded protein is CASSLALDSAGGSEKLFF.